This T cell receptor beta chain was identified in a study of shared clonotypes between healthy human individuals (dated by TCRdb to the early 2020s). With regard to the full study: The cohort comprised a couple of women and a few men aged 18 to 49 years. For each donor, CD4 naive and CD4 memory were each given three plates, CD8 naive was given two plates, and CD8 memory was given one plate. To estimate repertoire size and how much clonotypes are shared between individuals, the study performed deep sequencing of blood TCR repertoires from about five healthy adults. To increase sequencing depth and limit assay-specific biases, TCR repertoire library preparation and sequencing were carried out by different laboratories using diverse techniques. Per donor, leukapheresis produced somewhere between about 0.85 and 10 billion PBMCs. General study outcomes and caveats: The genetic and exposure-history diversity represented was limited by the small number of donors. Compared with non-shared clonotypes, the clonotypes found in all four sorted-subset donors had higher generation probabilities. Pairwise subsampling led to the expectation that sequencing depth would affect the degree of clonotype sharing among donors. Naive subsets generally had larger estimated clonotype richness than memory subsets. Roughly 5% of naive CD4, 3% to 3.5% of naive CD8, about 2.4% of memory CD4, and about 0.4% of memory CD8 clonotypes were shared across a handful of donors. Incomplete sequencing was indicated by rarefaction of sorted-subset datasets, despite the large sequencing depth. Sampling was limited to blood, and TCR repertoires in tissue likely differ from TCR repertoires in blood.

Worth noting for this clone: The target of this receptor is not known. No base quality information exists; no much larger clone differs at one position.

TCR CDR3 regions were amplified from genomic DNA by multiplex PCR using the deep immunoSEQ assay. Extracted genomic DNA from each cell subset was distributed evenly across all wells of several immunoSEQ 96-well plates, and each plate was treated as a replicate. Each replicate PCR for sorted subsets received roughly 200 ng genomic DNA, equal to tens of thousands of T cell genomes. Purified libraries were measured with a Qubit 3.0 fluorometer, size-checked on a Bioanalyzer 2100, and measured again with the KAPA Library Quantification kit. A separate single-read 150-cycle Illumina NextSeq 550 flow cell was used to sequence each immunoSEQ 96-well plate. In the original analysis: Because the immunoSEQ output included only junctional sequences and no quality scores, the filtering could not be the same as the filtering used for full-length reads. To assign V/J genes and CDR3, sequences were annotated using PyIR, a Python wrapper for IgBLAST v1.9, with IMGT germline references. Reads were filtered out if the reads had weak V/J assignments (E-value above 1e-6), no CDR3, stop codons, out-of-frame junctions, or ambiguous translated residues. A V3J clonotype was defined by an identical inferred V gene, J gene, and CDR3 amino acid sequence. Percentage overlap between repertoires was calculated by dividing the number of shared unique clonotypes by the size of the smaller repertoire. Richness of each repertoire was evaluated using RTK rarefaction, the Chao1 estimator, and Recon v2.1 estimates of unobserved clonotypes. Generation probabilities for all TCRbeta clonotypes obtained by the gDNA method from several donors were computed using OLGA. TCRdb obtained this table from immuneACCESS and retained in-frame rearrangements with V and J assigned. These tables miss some clones; where compared with another copy, unresolved V genes account for less than half of the shortfall, and the remainder is unexplained. V and J calls and clone size are those listed in that table; D and trimming were worked out from the DNA. For this sample the table gives about a million clones, of which approximately 77% were detected only once. 0.7% to 0.95% of the sample is taken by the ten largest.

Healthy HIV-negative adults with no recently reported acute infections or vaccinations were included as donors. Every donor was a Caucasian adult residing in Nashville, Tennessee, USA. CD4+ T cells were enriched through magnetic negative selection, after which naive cells were positively selected on CD45RA and the remaining negative fraction served as the memory subset. Blood was obtained by leukapheresis, after which PBMCs were separated by Ficoll-Histopaque density gradient centrifugation and cryopreserved in liquid nitrogen vapor phase. Analytical flow cytometry was used to check the purity and quantity of every magnetically sorted T cell population. Genomic DNA was isolated from each sorted fraction and quantified by UV absorbance on a Nanodrop 2000c. This clonotype was obtained from a man aged 18 to 30 in good health. Some clones in this sample may be carry-over from other donors' samples. The sample consisted of memory CD4+ T cells from PBMCs. Per the publication, the cell subset or site label means: CD45RA-negative fraction.

The CDR3 protein sequence reads: CASSPSMEQFF. At the DNA level, the sequence is TGTGCCAGCAGCCCAAGCATGGAGCAGTTCTTC. The chain is made from TRBV7-2 and TRBJ2-1; the D gene is not confidently resolved. The CDR3 covers 11 residues, taking in both the cysteine and the phenylalanine. Kept here is only the CDR3 DNA, which spans 33 bases and is read in frame from base 1. V is pared back by 5 bases and J by 10 bases, with 9 bases lying between the germline termini. The germline V gene provides CDR1 SGHTA and CDR2 FQGNSA.